This T cell receptor beta chain was recorded in a study of control samples from healthy donors and cancer patients. The V gene's germline CDR1 is SGHRS and CDR2 YFSETQ. The CDR3 runs to 13 residues. The germline V and J ends were trimmed by 2 bases and 4 bases, with 10 bases remaining between them. Repertoires were generated with immunoSEQ multiplex PCR, while TCRdb's copy carries only in-frame clones and drops some. The sample has some 200,000 clones, about 95% seen once. Input material: blood. The J gene is TRBJ2-7, the V gene TRBV5-1; D tentatively fits TRBD1 or TRBD2 (5 bases each). The sequence derives from a man aged 50 to 60 in good health. The CDR3 DNA reads as TGCGCCAGCAGCTTTAACGAGGGGTACGAGCAGTACTTC. Translation: CASSFNEGYEQYF.